This T cell receptor beta chain was recovered during a study of blood T cell repertoires in COVID-19. Profiling relied on immunoSEQ multiplex PCR, and the TCRdb table lists in-frame clones only, not all of them. The sample carries approximately 290,000 clones, approximately 90% recorded once. The germline V gene encodes CDR1 SEHNR and CDR2 FQNEAQ (reference sequence). Germline trimming cut 7 bases from V and 7 bases from J; bases unmatched to any gene: 8. This CDR3 contains 14 residues. This clonotype was obtained from a young man with acute or convalescent COVID-19. The rearrangement joins TRBV7-9 to TRBJ1-1; 11 nucleotides agree with TRBD1. Source material: peripheral blood. The CDR3 protein is CASTLGQGVIEAFF. The CDR3 DNA sequence: TGTGCCAGCACCTTGGGACAGGGGGTAATTGAAGCTTTCTTT.